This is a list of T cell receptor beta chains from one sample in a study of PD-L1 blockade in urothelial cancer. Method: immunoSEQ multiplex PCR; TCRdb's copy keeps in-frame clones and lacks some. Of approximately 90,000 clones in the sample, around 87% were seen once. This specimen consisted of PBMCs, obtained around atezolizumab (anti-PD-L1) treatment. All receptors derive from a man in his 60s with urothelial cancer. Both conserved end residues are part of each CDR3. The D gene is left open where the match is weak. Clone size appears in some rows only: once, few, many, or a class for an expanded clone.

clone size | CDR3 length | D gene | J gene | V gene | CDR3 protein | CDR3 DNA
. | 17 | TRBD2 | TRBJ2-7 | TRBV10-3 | CAIMSGTSGSGVSEQYF | TGTGCCATCATGTCCGGGACTAGCGGATCTGGAGTGTCCGAGCAGTACTTC
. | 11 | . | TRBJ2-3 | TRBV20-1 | CSLGPTDTQYF | TGCAGCCTTGGGCCCACAGATACGCAGTATTTT
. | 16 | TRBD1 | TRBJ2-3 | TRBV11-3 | CASSPGQGTSTDTQYF | TGTGCCAGCAGCCCTGGACAGGGAACTAGCACAGATACGCAGTATTTT
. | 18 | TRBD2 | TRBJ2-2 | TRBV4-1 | CASSQIFASGTYTGELFF | TGCGCCAGCAGCCAAATATTCGCTAGCGGGACATACACCGGGGAGCTGTTTTTT
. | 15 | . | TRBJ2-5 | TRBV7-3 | CASSRSPRGGETQYF | TGTGCCAGCAGCAGATCCCCGCGGGGCGGGGAGACCCAGTACTTC
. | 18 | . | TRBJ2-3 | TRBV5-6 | CASSLTSPGHISTDTQYF | TGTGCCAGCAGCTTGACTTCCCCGGGACATATCAGCACAGATACGCAGTATTTT
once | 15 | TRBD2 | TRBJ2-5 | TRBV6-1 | CASGEGGGARETQYF | TGTGCCAGCGGAGAGGGCGGGGGGGCCCGAGAGACCCAGTACTTC
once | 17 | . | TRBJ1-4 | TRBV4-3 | CASSQDWEAPSNEKLFF | TGCGCCAGCAGCCAAGATTGGGAGGCACCTTCTAATGAAAAACTGTTTTTT
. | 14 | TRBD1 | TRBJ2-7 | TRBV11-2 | CASSLGDRGYEQYF | TGTGCCAGCAGCTTAGGAGACAGGGGCTACGAGCAGTACTTC
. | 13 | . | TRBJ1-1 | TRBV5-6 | CASSPSTGFEAFF | TGTGCCAGCAGCCCATCGACCGGGTTCGAAGCTTTCTTT